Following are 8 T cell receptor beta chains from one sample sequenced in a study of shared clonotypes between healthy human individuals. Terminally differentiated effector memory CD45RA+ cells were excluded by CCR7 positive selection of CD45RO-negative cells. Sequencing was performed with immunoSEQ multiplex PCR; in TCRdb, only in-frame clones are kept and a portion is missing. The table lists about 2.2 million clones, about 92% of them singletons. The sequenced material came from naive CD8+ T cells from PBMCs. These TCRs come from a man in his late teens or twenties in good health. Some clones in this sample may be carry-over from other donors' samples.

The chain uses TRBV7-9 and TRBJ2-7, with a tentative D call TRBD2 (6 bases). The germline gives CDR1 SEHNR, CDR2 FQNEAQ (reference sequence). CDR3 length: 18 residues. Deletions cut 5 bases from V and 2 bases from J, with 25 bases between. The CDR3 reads CASSPRTRGGPFAYEQYF. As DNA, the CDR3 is TGTGCCAGCAGCCCCCGGACGCGGGGCGGGCCTTTTGCCTACGAGCAGTACTTC.

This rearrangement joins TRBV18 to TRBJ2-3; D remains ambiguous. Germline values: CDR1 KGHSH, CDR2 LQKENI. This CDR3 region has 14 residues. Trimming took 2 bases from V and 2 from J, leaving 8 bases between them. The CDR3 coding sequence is TGTGCCAGCTCACCAGTGACGGACACAGATACGCAGTATTTT. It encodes CASSPVTDTDTQYF.

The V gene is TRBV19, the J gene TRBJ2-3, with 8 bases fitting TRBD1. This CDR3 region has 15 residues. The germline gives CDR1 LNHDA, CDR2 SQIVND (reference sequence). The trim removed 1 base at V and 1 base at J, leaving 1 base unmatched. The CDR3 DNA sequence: TGTGCCAGTAGTATAGTGGGACAGGGCACAGATACGCAGTATTTT. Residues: CASSIVGQGTDTQYF.

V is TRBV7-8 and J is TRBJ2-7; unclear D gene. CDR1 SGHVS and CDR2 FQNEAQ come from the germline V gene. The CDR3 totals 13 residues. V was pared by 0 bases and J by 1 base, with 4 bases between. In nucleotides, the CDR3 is TGTGCCAGCAGCTTAGCCATTTCCTACGAGCAGTACTTC. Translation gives CASSLAISYEQYF.

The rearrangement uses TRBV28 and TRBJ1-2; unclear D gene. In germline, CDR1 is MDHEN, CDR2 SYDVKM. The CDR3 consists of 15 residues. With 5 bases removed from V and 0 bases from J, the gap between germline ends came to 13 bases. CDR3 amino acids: CASSLTGDTNYGYTF. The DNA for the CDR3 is TGTGCCAGCAGTCTAACGGGAGATACTAACTATGGCTACACCTTC.

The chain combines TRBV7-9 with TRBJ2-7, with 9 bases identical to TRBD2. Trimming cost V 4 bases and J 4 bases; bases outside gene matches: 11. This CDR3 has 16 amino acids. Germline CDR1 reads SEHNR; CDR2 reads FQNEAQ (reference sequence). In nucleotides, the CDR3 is TGTGCCAGCAGCTCTGCGGGAGGGGGGAGTTCTTACGAGCAGTACTTC. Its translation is CASSSAGGGSSYEQYF.

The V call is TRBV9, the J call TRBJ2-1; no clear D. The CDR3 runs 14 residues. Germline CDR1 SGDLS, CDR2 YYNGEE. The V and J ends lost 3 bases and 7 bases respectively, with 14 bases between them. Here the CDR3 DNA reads TGTGCCAGCAGCGGACCCTCTTGGGGTAATGAGCAGTTCTTC. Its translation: CASSGPSWGNEQFF.

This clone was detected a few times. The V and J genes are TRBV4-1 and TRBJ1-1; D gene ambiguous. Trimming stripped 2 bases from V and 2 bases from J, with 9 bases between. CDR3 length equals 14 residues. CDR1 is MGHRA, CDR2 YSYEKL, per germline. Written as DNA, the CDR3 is TGCGCCAGCAGCCAAATAGGCCACAACACTGAAGCTTTCTTT. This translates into CASSQIGHNTEAFF.